The 17 T cell receptor beta chains below all came from one sample that was sequenced in a study of cytomegalovirus exposure and HLA in healthy donors. Primers: 60 Vbeta forward and 13 Jbeta reverse. The repertoire was sequenced with immunoSEQ multiplex PCR; TCRdb's copy has only in-frame clones and lacks some. The table shows some 71,000 clones, with about 75% occurring only once. The sequenced sample was PBMCs. These receptors originate from a man aged 18 to 30 in good health and CMV-seronegative.

This chain joins TRBV19 and TRBJ2-5, with 8 bases identical to TRBD2. Germline CDR1 reads LNHDA; CDR2 reads SQIVND (reference sequence). After removal of 3 bases from V and 2 bases from J, the junction contained 8 bases not matched to a gene. This CDR3 is built from 16 residues. CDR3 sequence reads: CASSISAGEIQETQYF. For the CDR3, the DNA is TGTGCCAGTAGTATTTCAGCGGGGGAGATACAAGAGACCCAGTACTTC.

This clone came up a few times. This rearrangement joins TRBV6-4 to TRBJ2-2, with 7 nucleotides matching TRBD1. CDR3 length equals 17 residues. CDR1 and CDR2 (germline): MRHNA, SNTAGT. Losses at the gene ends were 4 bases for V and 4 bases for J; bases not matched to a gene: 12. The CDR3 loop reads CASSAQGSRGTTGELFF. The CDR3 bases are TGTGCCAGCAGTGCACAGGGGTCCAGGGGGACCACCGGGGAGCTGTTTTTT.

The chain links TRBV5-4 to TRBJ2-7; 7 positions agree with TRBD1. V lost 4 bases and J lost 3; bases outside the gene matches: 1. Germline V gene sequence: CDR1 SGHNT, CDR2 YYREEE (reference sequence). The CDR3 extends over 12 amino acids. The CDR3 DNA reads TGTGCCAGCAGCAGACAGGGCTACGAGCAGTACTTC. This encodes CASSRQGYEQYF.

The chain is built from TRBV10-3 and TRBJ2-2; TRBD2 aligns across 9 bases. The J segment lost 1 base and the V segment lost 6 bases, leaving 0 bases of the junction unmatched. Germline CDR1 ENHRY, CDR2 SYGVKD. This CDR3 has 14 residues. In DNA form, the CDR3 reads TGTGCCATCAGAGCGGGGGGGAACACCGGGGAGCTGTTTTTT. It is translated as CAIRAGGNTGELFF.

The V call is TRBV5-5, the J call TRBJ1-6; possible D gene TRBD1, 6 bases. The CDR3 sequence is 16 residues long. Germline V gene lookup returns CDR1 SGHKS and CDR2 YYEKEE (reference sequence). Trimming removed 2 bases at V and 5 bases at J, with 14 bases between. In DNA form, the CDR3 reads TGTGCCAGCAGCTTATTACGAGCAGGGGATAATTCACCCCTCCACTTT. Its protein is CASSLLRAGDNSPLHF. Combining the CDR3 with reference TRBV5-5 and TRBJ1-6 gives the whole variable domain DAGVTQSPTHLIKTRGQQVTLRCSPISGHKSVSWYQQVLGQGPQFIFQYYEKEERGRGNFPDRFSARQFPNYSSELNVNALLLGDSALYLCASSLLRAGDNSPLHFGNGTRLTVT.

This chain connects TRBV2 to TRBJ2-4; D is possibly TRBD2 (7 bases). Trimming cost V 6 bases and J 9 bases, with 18 bases left between them. CDR1 and CDR2 (germline): SNHLY, FYNNEI. The CDR3 runs 14 residues. Here the CDR3 DNA reads TGTGCCAGCAGGAACGACGGGGGGCGGAGCATTCAGTACTTC. Translation: CASRNDGGRSIQYF.

CDR3 region: CSVEWGHWTGWEETQYF. The CDR3, as DNA: TGCAGCGTTGAATGGGGACATTGGACAGGGTGGGAGGAGACCCAGTACTTC. The chain uses TRBV29-1 and TRBJ2-5; 8 positions agree with TRBD1. In germline, CDR1 is SQVTM, CDR2 ANQGSEA. CDR3 length: 17 residues. Trimming cost V 2 bases and J 5 bases; bases outside gene matches: 16.

The chain is built from TRBV6-1 and TRBJ2-7; 7 bases agree with TRBD1. CDR3 length: 13 residues. Germline CDR1 and CDR2: MNHNS and SASEGT. The CDR3 spells CAGSGTGVGEQYV. The CDR3 nucleotides read TGCGCCGGCAGTGGCACAGGGGTCGGGGAGCAGTACGTC.

This clone was picked up one time. The chain combines TRBV30 with TRBJ1-1; D is unclear. The germline V and J ends were trimmed by 0 bases and 3 bases, with 8 bases remaining between them. The CDR3 is 13 residues long. Per the germline V gene, CDR1 is GTSNPN and CDR2 is SVGIG (reference sequence). The CDR3 DNA sequence: TGTGCCTGGAGTGTACGCAGTCACACTGAAGCTTTCTTT. Protein: CAWSVRSHTEAFF.

The CDR3 DNA is TGTGCCAGCAGCTTAGTGGGAGGGCCGCCGGATACGCAGTATTTT. Amino acids: CASSLVGGPPDTQYF. The chain links TRBV7-2 to TRBJ2-3, with 7 bases matching TRBD2. The CDR3 extends over 15 amino acids. Trimming at V came to 1 base and at J to 6 bases, leaving 7 bases not matched to a gene. The V gene's germline CDR1 is SGHTA and CDR2 FQGNSA.

The J gene is TRBJ2-2, the V gene TRBV5-6; TRBD1 agrees at 7 bases. Germline V gene lookup returns CDR1 SGHDT and CDR2 YYEEEE. There are 18 residues in the CDR3. Trimming at V came to 3 bases and at J to 0 bases, leaving 11 bases not matched to a gene. The DNA for the CDR3 is TGTGCCAGCAGCTGGGGGCTGCCAGGGGGTTCGAACACCGGGGAGCTGTTTTTT. This sequence encodes CASSWGLPGGSNTGELFF.

The rearrangement links TRBV9 to TRBJ2-5; 7 bases fit TRBD2. From germline, CDR1 is SGDLS and CDR2 YYNGEE. CDR3 length: 15 amino acids. J lost 1 base, V lost 2 bases, and 5 bases had no gene match. The CDR3 nucleotides read TGTGCCAGCAGCGTCAGCGGGACCCCCCAAGAGACCCAGTACTTC. Amino acids: CASSVSGTPQETQYF.

The chain joins TRBV6-4 to TRBJ2-3, with 14 positions matching TRBD2. Trimming removed 6 bases from V and 4 bases from J; junction bases left unmatched: 3. CDR1 is MRHNA, CDR2 SNTAGT, per germline. The CDR3 is made up of 15 amino acids. The CDR3: CASSPTSGGADTQYF. The DNA for the CDR3 is TGTGCCAGCAGCCCGACTAGCGGGGGGGCAGATACGCAGTATTTT.

This chain uses TRBV11-2 with TRBJ2-1; 9 positions agree with TRBD1. The CDR3 extends over 17 amino acids. Germline V gene sequence: CDR1 SGHAT, CDR2 FQNNGV. Trimming cost V 4 bases and J 6 bases; bases outside gene matches: 13. This chain's CDR3 is CASSSKYRDRAGNEQFF. The CDR3 DNA reads as TGTGCCAGCAGCTCTAAATACCGGGACAGGGCAGGCAATGAGCAGTTCTTC.

The V call is TRBV9, the J call TRBJ2-7; 12 bases align to TRBD1. Germline V gene lookup returns CDR1 SGDLS and CDR2 YYNGEE. The J segment lost 2 bases and the V segment lost 3 bases, leaving 3 bases of the junction unmatched. The CDR3 is 15 amino acids. The CDR3 is CASSAGTGGTYEQYF. For the CDR3, the DNA is TGTGCCAGCAGCGCCGGGACAGGGGGCACCTACGAGCAGTACTTC.

This clone came up once. The V and J genes are TRBV30 and TRBJ2-5; 9 bases line up with TRBD2. J lost 2 bases, V lost 0 bases, and 7 bases had no gene match. From germline, CDR1 is GTSNPN and CDR2 SVGIG (reference sequence). The length of the CDR3 is 16 residues. The chain's CDR3 is CAWSVWVAGVQETQYF. The CDR3 DNA sequence: TGTGCCTGGAGTGTATGGGTAGCGGGGGTACAAGAGACCCAGTACTTC.

A single count supports this clone. The rearrangement links TRBV18 to TRBJ1-1; 8 bases are a match to TRBD1. The CDR3 sequence is 16 residues long. The germline gives CDR1 KGHSH, CDR2 LQKENI. The J segment lost 0 bases and the V segment lost 5 bases, leaving 8 bases of the junction unmatched. The CDR3 protein is CASSSGTGSMNTEAFF. CDR3 DNA: TGTGCCAGCTCATCCGGGACAGGATCTATGAACACTGAAGCTTTCTTT.